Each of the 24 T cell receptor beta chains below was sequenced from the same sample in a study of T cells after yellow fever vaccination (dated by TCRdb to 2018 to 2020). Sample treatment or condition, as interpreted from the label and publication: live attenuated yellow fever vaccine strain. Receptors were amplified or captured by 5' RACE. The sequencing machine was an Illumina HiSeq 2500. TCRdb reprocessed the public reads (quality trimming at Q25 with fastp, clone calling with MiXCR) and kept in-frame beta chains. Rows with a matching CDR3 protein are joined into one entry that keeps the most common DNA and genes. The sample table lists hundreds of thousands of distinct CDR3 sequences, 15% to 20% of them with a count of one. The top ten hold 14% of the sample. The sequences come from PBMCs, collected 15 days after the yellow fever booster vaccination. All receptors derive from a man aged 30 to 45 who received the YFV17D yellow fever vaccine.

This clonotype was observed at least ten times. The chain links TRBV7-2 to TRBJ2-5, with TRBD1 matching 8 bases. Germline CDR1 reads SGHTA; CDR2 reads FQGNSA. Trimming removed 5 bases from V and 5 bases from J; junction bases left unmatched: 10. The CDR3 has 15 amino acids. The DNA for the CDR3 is TGTGCCAGCAGCGTGCAGGGGGCGCTGAGGGAGACCCAGTACTTC. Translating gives CASSVQGALRETQYF.

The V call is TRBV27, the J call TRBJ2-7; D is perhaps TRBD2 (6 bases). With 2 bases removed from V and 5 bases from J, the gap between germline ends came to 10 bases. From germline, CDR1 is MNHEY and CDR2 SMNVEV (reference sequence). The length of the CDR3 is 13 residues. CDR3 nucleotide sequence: TGTGCCAGCAGTTTAGGAGGGAGCCACGAGCAGTACTTC. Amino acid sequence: CASSLGGSHEQYF.

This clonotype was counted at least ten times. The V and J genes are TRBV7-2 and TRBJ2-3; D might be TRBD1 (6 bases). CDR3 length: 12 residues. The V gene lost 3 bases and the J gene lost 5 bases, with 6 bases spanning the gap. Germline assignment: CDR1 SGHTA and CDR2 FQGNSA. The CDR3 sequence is CASSLTGDTQYF. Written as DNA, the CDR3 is TGTGCCAGCAGCTTGACAGGAGATACGCAGTATTTT. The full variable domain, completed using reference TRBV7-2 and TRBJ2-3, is GAGVSQSPSNKVTEKGKDVELRCDPISGHTALYWYRQSLGQGLEFLIYFQGNSAPDKSGLPSDRFSAERTGGSVSTLTIQRTQQEDSAVYLCASSLTGDTQYFGPGTRLTVL.

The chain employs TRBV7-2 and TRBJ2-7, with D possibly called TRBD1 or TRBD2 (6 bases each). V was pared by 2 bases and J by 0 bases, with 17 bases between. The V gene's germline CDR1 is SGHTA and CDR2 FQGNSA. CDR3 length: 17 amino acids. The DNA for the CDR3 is TGTGCCAGCAGCTTAACCGGGGGCGGGCCGAGCTCCTACGAGCAGTACTTC. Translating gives CASSLTGGGPSSYEQYF.

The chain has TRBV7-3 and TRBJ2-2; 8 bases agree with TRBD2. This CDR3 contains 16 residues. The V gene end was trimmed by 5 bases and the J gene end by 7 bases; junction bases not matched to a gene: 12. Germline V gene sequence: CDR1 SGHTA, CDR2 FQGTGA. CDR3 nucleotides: TGTGCCAGCAGCCAACTAGCGGCCGGGTCGGGCGGGGAGCTGTTTTTT. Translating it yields CASSQLAAGSGGELFF.

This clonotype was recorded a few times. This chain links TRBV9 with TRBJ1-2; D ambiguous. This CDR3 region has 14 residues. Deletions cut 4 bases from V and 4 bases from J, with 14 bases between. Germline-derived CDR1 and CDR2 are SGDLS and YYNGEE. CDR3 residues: CASSPGGEIYGYTF. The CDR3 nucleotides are TGTGCCAGCAGCCCCGGAGGAGAAATCTATGGCTACACCTTC.

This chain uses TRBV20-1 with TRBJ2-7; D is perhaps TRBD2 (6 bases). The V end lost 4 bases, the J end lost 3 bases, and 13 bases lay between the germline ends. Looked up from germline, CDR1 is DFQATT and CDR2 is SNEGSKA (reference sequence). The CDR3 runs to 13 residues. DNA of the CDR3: TGCAGTGCTAAGGCGGGAACTAGCTACGAGCAGTACTTC. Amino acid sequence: CSAKAGTSYEQYF.

This CDR3 is CSAESRDESGANVLTF. In DNA form, the CDR3 reads TGCAGCGCCGAATCCCGGGATGAATCTGGGGCCAACGTCCTGACTTTC. The chain couples TRBV29-1 to TRBJ2-6, with D perhaps TRBD2 (5 bases). The V end lost 7 bases, the J end lost 1 base, and 17 bases lay between the germline ends. CDR1 is SQVTM and CDR2 is ANQGSEA in the germline V gene. This CDR3 region has 16 residues.

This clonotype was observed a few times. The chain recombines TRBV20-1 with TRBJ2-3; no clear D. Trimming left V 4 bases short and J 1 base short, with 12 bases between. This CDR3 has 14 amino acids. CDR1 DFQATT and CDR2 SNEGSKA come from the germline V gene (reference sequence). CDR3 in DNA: TGCAGTGCTATCGACCCCCTCCGCACAGATACGCAGTATTTT. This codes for CSAIDPLRTDTQYF.

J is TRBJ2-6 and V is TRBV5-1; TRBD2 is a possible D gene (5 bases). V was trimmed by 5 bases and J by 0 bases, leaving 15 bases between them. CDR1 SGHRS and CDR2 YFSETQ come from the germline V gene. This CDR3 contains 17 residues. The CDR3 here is CASRSSVRTSGANVLTF. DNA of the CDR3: TGCGCCAGCAGGAGTAGCGTCAGGACCTCTGGGGCCAACGTCCTGACTTTC.

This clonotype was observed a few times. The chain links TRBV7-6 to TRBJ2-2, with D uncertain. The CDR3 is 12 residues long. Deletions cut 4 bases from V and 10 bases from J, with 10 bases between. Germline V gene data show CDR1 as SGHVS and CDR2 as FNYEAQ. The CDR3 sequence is CASSSGTSELFF. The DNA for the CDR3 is TGTGCCAGCAGCTCCGGCACTTCGGAGCTGTTTTTT.

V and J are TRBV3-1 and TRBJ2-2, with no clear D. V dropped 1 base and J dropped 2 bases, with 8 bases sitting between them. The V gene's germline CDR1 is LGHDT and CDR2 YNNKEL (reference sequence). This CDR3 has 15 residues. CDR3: CASSQGTDNTGELFF. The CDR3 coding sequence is TGTGCCAGCAGCCAAGGGACGGATAACACCGGGGAGCTGTTTTTT.

CDR3 loop: CSASRTSGRNNEQFF. Here the CDR3 DNA reads TGCAGTGCTTCGAGGACTAGCGGGAGAAACAATGAGCAGTTCTTC. V usage is TRBV20-1 and J usage is TRBJ2-1, with 13 nucleotides matching TRBD2. The CDR3 sequence is 15 residues long. V shed 5 bases, J shed 5 bases, and the junction held 6 bases outside the gene matches. Germline V gene sequence: CDR1 DFQATT, CDR2 SNEGSKA (reference sequence).

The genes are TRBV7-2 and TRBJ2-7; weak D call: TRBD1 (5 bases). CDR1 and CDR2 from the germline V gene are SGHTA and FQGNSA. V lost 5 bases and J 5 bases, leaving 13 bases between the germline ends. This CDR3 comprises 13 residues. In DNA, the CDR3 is TGTGCCAGCAGCGCCCCGACAGTTAACGAGCAGTACTTC. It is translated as CASSAPTVNEQYF. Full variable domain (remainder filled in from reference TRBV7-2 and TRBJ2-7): GAGVSQSPSNKVTEKGKDVELRCDPISGHTALYWYRQSLGQGLEFLIYFQGNSAPDKSGLPSDRFSAERTGGSVSTLTIQRTQQEDSAVYLCASSAPTVNEQYFGPGTRLTVT.

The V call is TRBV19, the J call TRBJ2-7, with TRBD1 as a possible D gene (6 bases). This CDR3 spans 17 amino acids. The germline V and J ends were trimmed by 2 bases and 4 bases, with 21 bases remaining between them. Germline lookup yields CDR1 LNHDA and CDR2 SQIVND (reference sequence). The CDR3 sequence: CASSISQQGAVSYEQYF. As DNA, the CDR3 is TGTGCCAGTAGTATAAGCCAACAGGGTGCTGTGAGTTACGAGCAGTACTTC.

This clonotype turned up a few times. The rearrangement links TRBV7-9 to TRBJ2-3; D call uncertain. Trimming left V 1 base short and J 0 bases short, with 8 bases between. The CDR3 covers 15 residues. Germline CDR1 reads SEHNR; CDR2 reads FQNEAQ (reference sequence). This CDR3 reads CASSLEVTSTDTQYF. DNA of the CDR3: TGTGCCAGCAGCTTAGAAGTAACTAGCACAGATACGCAGTATTTT. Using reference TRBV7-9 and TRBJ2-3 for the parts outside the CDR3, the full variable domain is DTGVSQNPRHKITKRGQNVTFRCDPISEHNRLYWYRQTLGQGPEFLTYFQNEAQLEKSRLLSDRFSAERPKGSFSTLEIQRTEQGDSAMYLCASSLEVTSTDTQYFGPGTRLTVL.

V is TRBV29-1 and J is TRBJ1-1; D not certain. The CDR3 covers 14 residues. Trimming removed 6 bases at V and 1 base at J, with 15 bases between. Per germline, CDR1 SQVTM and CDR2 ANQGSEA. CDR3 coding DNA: TGCAGCGTGAGAGGTGGTGGAGGGAACACTGAAGCTTTCTTT. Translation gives CSVRGGGGNTEAFF.

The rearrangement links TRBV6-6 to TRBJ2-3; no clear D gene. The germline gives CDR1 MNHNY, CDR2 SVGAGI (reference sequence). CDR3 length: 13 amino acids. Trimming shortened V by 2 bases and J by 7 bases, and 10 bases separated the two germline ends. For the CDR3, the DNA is TGTGCCAGCAGTTACCCACCCTCGTATACGCAGTATTTT. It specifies CASSYPPSYTQYF.

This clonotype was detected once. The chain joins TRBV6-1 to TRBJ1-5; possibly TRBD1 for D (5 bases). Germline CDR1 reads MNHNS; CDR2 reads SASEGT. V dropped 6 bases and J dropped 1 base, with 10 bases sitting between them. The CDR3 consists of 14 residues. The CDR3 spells CASRETVSNQPQHF. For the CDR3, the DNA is TGTGCCAGCAGAGAGACAGTGAGCAATCAGCCCCAGCATTTT.

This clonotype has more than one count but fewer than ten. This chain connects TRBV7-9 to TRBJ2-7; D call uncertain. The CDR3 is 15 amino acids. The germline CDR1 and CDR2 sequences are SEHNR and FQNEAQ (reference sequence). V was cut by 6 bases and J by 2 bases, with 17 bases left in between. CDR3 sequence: CASRRPVRSPYEQYF. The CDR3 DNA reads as TGTGCCAGCAGACGTCCGGTCAGGTCTCCCTACGAGCAGTACTTC.

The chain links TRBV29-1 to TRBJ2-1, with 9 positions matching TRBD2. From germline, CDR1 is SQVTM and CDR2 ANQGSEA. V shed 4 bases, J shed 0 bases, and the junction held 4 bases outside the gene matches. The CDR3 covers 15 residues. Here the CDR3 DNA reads TGCAGCGTTGCACTAGCGGGTCCCTCCTACAATGAGCAGTTCTTC. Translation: CSVALAGPSYNEQFF.

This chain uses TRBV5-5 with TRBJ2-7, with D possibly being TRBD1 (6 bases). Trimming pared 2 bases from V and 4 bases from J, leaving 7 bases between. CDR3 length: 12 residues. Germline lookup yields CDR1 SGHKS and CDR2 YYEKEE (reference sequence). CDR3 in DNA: TGTGCCAGCAGCTTCGACAGGTACGAGCAGTACTTC. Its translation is CASSFDRYEQYF. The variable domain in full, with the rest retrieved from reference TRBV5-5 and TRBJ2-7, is DAGVTQSPTHLIKTRGQQVTLRCSPISGHKSVSWYQQVLGQGPQFIFQYYEKEERGRGNFPDRFSARQFPNYSSELNVNALLLGDSALYLCASSFDRYEQYFGPGTRLTVT.

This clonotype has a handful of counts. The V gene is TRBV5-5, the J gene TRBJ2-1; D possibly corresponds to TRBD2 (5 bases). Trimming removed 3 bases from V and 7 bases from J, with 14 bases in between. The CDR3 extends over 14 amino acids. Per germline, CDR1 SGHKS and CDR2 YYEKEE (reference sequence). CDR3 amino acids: CASSSLGSGNEQFF. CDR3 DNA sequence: TGTGCCAGCAGCTCTTTGGGATCGGGGAATGAGCAGTTCTTC. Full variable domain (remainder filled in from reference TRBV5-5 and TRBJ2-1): DAGVTQSPTHLIKTRGQQVTLRCSPISGHKSVSWYQQVLGQGPQFIFQYYEKEERGRGNFPDRFSARQFPNYSSELNVNALLLGDSALYLCASSSLGSGNEQFFGPGTRLTVL.

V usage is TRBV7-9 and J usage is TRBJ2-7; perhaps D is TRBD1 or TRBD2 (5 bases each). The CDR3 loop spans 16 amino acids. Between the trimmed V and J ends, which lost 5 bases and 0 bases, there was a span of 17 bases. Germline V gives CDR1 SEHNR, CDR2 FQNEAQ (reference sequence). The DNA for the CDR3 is TGTGCCAGCAGCGCCTCCCTGGGAGACAGCTCCTACGAGCAGTACTTC. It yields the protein CASSASLGDSSYEQYF.